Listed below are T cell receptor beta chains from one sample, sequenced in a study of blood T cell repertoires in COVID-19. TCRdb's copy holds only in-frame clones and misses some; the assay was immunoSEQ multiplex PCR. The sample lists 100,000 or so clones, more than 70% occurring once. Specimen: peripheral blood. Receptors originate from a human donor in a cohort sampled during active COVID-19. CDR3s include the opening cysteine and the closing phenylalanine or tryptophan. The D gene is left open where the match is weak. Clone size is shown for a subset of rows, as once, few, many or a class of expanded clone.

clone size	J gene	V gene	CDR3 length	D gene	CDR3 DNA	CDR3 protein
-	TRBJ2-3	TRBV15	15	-	TGTGCCACCAGCAGAGATCCTGGGGCACCAGATACGCAGTATTTT	CATSRDPGAPDTQYF
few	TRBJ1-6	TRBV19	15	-	TGTGCCAGTAGTATTGGGGCCCGCGGAATTTCACCCCTCCACTTT	CASSIGARGISPLHF
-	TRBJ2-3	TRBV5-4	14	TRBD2	TGTGCCACCGAGAGCGGGAGGGCCTCAGATACGCAGTATTTT	CATESGRASDTQYF
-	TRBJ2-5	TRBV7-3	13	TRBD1	TGTGCCAGCAGCGCTACAGGGGCAGAGACCCAGTACTTC	CASSATGAETQYF
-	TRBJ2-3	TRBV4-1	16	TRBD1	TGCGCCAGCAGCCAGTTTACAGGGGGTAGGCCAGATACGCAGTATTTT	CASSQFTGGRPDTQYF
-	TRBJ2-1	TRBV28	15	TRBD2	TGTGCCAGCAGTTTGGTGGGACTAGCGGGAAATGAGCAGTTCTTC	CASSLVGLAGNEQFF
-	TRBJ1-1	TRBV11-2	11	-	TGTGCCAGCAGAAAGGGAGAGAAAGCTTTCTTT	CASRKGEKAFF
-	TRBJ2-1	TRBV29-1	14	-	TGCAGCGCCGCGAGGGATGGCTCCTACAATGAGCAGTTCTTC	CSAARDGSYNEQFF
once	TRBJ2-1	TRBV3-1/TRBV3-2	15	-	TGTGCCAGCAGCCAAGGGCCCAGGGGTGCCAATGAGCAGTTCTTC	CASSQGPRGANEQFF
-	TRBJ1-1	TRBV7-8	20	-	TGTGCCAGCAGCTTGACACGGACAGTCACAGTTCAGACGAAGAACACTGAAGCTTTCTTT	CASSLTRTVTVQTKNTEAFF
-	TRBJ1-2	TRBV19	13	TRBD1	TGTGCCAGTAGAGGACAGGGGGCGAGGGGCTACACCTTC	CASRGQGARGYTF
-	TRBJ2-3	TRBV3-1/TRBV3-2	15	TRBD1	TGTGCCAGCAGCCTTCCGGGACAGGGCACAGATACGCAGTATTTT	CASSLPGQGTDTQYF
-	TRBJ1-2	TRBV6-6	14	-	TGTGCCAGCAGCCCAGGACAGCGCAACTATGGCTACACCTTC	CASSPGQRNYGYTF
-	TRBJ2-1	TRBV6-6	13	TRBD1	TGTGCCAGCAGTTTGACAGGGCCGGATGAGCAGTTCTTC	CASSLTGPDEQFF
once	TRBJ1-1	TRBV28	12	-	TGTGCTTCGGGACACCCCGGACCCCAAGCTTTCTTT	CASGHPGPQAFF
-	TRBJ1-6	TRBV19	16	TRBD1	TGTGCCAGTAGCACATGGACAGGGGGCGTTAATTCACCCCTCCACTTT	CASSTWTGGVNSPLHF
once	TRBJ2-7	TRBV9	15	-	TGTGCCAGCAGCGTAGACGGGAGTCACTCGCGAGAGCAGTACTTC	CASSVDGSHSREQYF
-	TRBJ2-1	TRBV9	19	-	TGTGCCAGCAGCGTAAGGGGACAGGGATCGGGAGGGCCGGGTGATGAGCAGTTCTTC	CASSVRGQGSGGPGDEQFF
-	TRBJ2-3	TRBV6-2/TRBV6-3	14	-	TGTGCCAGCAGCCGTCTCCGCGGCACAGATACGCAGTATTTT	CASSRLRGTDTQYF
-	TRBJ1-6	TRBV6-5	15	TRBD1	TGTGCCACGCGAAAGCCGGGACAGGTCCATTCACCCCTCCACTTT	CATRKPGQVHSPLHF
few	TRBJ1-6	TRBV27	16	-	TGTGCCAGCAGTCTGGACCCGGAACACCGGGGTTCACCCCTCCACTTT	CASSLDPEHRGSPLHF
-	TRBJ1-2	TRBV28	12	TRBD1	TGTGCCAGCTCAGGGGGTATGGGAGGCTACACCTTC	CASSGGMGGYTF
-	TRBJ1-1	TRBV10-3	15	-	TGTGCCATCAGACCGCGGGGCATTAGGAACACTGAAGCTTTCTTT	CAIRPRGIRNTEAFF
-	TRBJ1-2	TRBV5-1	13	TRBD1	TGCGCCAGCAGCTTAACAGGGGATTTGAGCTACACCTTC	CASSLTGDLSYTF
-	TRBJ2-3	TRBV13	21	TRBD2	TGTGCCAGCAGCTTAGCCTCGGGGCTAGCGGGAGAGTCGGGGTACACAGATACGCAGTATTTT	CASSLASGLAGESGYTDTQYF
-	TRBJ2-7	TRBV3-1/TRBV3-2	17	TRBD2	TGTGCCAGCAGCCCGCCGGGACTAGCGGACCCTTCCTACGAGCAGTACTTC	CASSPPGLADPSYEQYF
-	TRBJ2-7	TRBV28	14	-	TGTGCCAGCAGTTCGAGTGGGCGCTCCTACGAGCAGTACTTC	CASSSSGRSYEQYF
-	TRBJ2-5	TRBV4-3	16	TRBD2	TGCGCCAGCAGCCAAGGACTAGCGGCGTACCAAGAGACCCAGTACTTC	CASSQGLAAYQETQYF
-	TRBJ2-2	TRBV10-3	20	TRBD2	TGTGCCATCGGCCTCTTACCGGGACTAGCGGGAGGGCCGAACACCGGGGAGCTGTTTTTT	CAIGLLPGLAGGPNTGELFF
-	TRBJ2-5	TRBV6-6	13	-	TGTGCCACAACAGGCGGGAACCAAGAGACCCAGTACTTC	CATTGGNQETQYF
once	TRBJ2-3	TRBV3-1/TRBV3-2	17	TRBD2	TGTGCCAGCAGCCTAGCGGGCACCACCACTAGCACAGATACGCAGTATTTT	CASSLAGTTTSTDTQYF
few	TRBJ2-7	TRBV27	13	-	TGTGCCAGCAGTTTGTCCGCTACCTACGAGCAGTACTTC	CASSLSATYEQYF
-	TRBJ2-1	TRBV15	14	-	TGTGCCACCACCCCTGGGGCGTCCTACAATGAGCAGTTCTTC	CATTPGASYNEQFF
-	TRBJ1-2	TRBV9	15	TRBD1	TGTGCCAGCAGCGCCGGGGCTGAGGGGGCCTACGGCTACACCTTC	CASSAGAEGAYGYTF
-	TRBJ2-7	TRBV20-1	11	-	TGCAGTGCTAGCTCAGGGCACGAGCAGTACTTC	CSASSGHEQYF
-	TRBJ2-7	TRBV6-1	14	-	TGTGCCAGCAGTGAAACTGGAGTAGCTGACGAGCAGTACTTC	CASSETGVADEQYF
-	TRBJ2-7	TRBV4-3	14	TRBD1	TGCGCCAGCAGCCAGGGACAGGGAGCCTACGAGCAGTACTTC	CASSQGQGAYEQYF
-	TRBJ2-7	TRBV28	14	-	TGTGCCAGCAGTTTAACCCAGCGTTCCTACGAGCAGTACTTC	CASSLTQRSYEQYF
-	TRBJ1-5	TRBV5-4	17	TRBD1	TGTGCCAGCAGCGCTTTTACCGGGACAGGGATCAATCAGCCCCAGCATTTT	CASSAFTGTGINQPQHF
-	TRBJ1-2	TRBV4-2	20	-	TGTGCCAGCAGCCAAGATCCGCTCGCCGGGGGAAGTTACTATAACTATGGCTACACCTTC	CASSQDPLAGGSYYNYGYTF
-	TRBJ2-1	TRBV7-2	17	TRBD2	TGTGCCAGCAGCTTAGTTGCCCTAGCGGGAGGAGCCAATGAGCAGTTCTTC	CASSLVALAGGANEQFF
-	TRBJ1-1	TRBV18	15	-	TGTGCCAGCTCACCGAGACAGGCCGGCTCCACTGAAGCTTTCTTT	CASSPRQAGSTEAFF
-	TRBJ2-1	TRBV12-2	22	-	TGTGCAAGTCGCTTAGACAACCACCAACGTCCGGGACTTAGGCCCTCCTACAATGAGCAGTTCTTC	CASRLDNHQRPGLRPSYNEQFF
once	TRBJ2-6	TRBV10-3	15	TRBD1	TGTGCCATCAGAGGACAGGTCTCTGGGGCCAACGTCCTGACTTTC	CAIRGQVSGANVLTF
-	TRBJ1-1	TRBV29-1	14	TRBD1	TGCAGCGTTGAAACAACGACAGGGGGATCTGAAGCTTTCTTT	CSVETTTGGSEAFF
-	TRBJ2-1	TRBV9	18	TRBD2	TGTGCCAGCAGCGCCCGAGGGACTAGCGGGAGGCTAAACAATGAGCAGTTCTTC	CASSARGTSGRLNNEQFF
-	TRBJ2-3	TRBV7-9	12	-	TGTGCCAGCAGCTTGCGCCCAGATACGCAGTATTTT	CASSLRPDTQYF
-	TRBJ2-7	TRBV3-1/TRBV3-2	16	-	TGTGCCAGCAGCCAAGGTTTTGGACTAGGGGGATACGAGCAGTACTTC	CASSQGFGLGGYEQYF